Below are 25 T cell receptor beta chains sequenced from a single sample in a study of early T cells in non-severe SARS-CoV-2 infection. TCRdb analysed the 5' RACE reads with MiXCR anew, one entry per CDR3 protein. The sample carries approximately 70,000 distinct CDR3 sequences, roughly 10% recorded once. Sequencing was performed on whole blood, taken at baseline. The receptors were sampled from an adult who was a healthcare worker with PCR-confirmed SARS-CoV-2 infection or an uninfected control (not recorded which).

There are a few counts of this clonotype. This chain joins TRBV29-1 and TRBJ2-1; D may be TRBD1 (6 bases). Per germline, CDR1 SQVTM and CDR2 ANQGSEA. Trimming left V 7 bases short and J 6 bases short, with 13 bases between. This CDR3 contains 12 residues. The CDR3 region has the DNA TGCAGCGCCCCGTACAGGGCCAATGAGCAGTTCTTC. Translating gives CSAPYRANEQFF.

The rearrangement joins TRBV19 to TRBJ2-6, with 8 bases fitting TRBD1. The germline CDR1 and CDR2 sequences are LNHDA and SQIVND (reference sequence). V gave up 7 bases and J gave up 2 bases; unmatched junction bases: 1. The CDR3 has 14 amino acids. CDR3 sequence: CASTTGAGANVLTF. The CDR3 DNA follows: TGTGCCAGTACGACAGGGGCTGGGGCCAACGTCCTGACTTTC.

This clonotype was observed a handful of times. The chain combines TRBV6-1 with TRBJ1-2, with D uncertain. The CDR3 is made up of 10 amino acids. Between the trimmed V and J ends, which lost 9 bases and 5 bases, there was a span of 7 bases. From germline, CDR1 is MNHNS and CDR2 SASEGT. This chain's CDR3 is CASELYGYTF. CDR3 in DNA: TGTGCCAGTGAACTATATGGCTACACCTTC.

This clonotype was picked up many times. The chain recombines TRBV7-9 with TRBJ2-1, with D perhaps matching TRBD1 (5 bases). V was trimmed by 1 base and J by 5 bases, leaving 12 bases between them. The CDR3 has 15 amino acids. Germline lookup yields CDR1 SEHNR and CDR2 FQNEAQ (reference sequence). In nucleotides, the CDR3 is TGTGCCAGCAGCTTAGGTTCAGGGTTGAACAATGAGCAGTTCTTC. Amino acid sequence: CASSLGSGLNNEQFF.

V is TRBV29-1 and J is TRBJ1-1, with no clear D. CDR1 and CDR2 (germline): SQVTM, ANQGSEA. The CDR3 runs to 12 residues. V was pared by 7 bases and J by 4 bases, with 13 bases between. The CDR3 DNA is TGCAGCGGGGCCGTAGAGGGCACTGAAGCTTTCTTT. This codes for CSGAVEGTEAFF.

The CDR3 DNA reads as TGTGCCAGCTCACCAGTTGGGGACGAGCAGTACTTC. Protein sequence: CASSPVGDEQYF. The chain recombines TRBV18 with TRBJ2-7; D remains ambiguous. CDR1 and CDR2 (germline): KGHSH, LQKENI. The CDR3 length is 12 residues. The V and J ends lost 2 bases and 5 bases respectively, with 7 bases between them.

The genes are TRBV24-1 and TRBJ2-2, with D tentatively TRBD1 or TRBD2 (5 bases each). Germline CDR1 reads KGHDR; CDR2 reads SFDVKD. This CDR3 comprises 19 residues. V dropped 5 bases and J dropped 4 bases, with 25 bases sitting between them. CDR3 nucleotide sequence: TGTGCCACCAGTGCTCCCCACGGGGCAACGCCTTGGAGCACCGGGGAGCTGTTTTTT. Its translation: CATSAPHGATPWSTGELFF.

Many counts were recorded for this clonotype. V gene TRBV29-1 combines with J gene TRBJ2-3; the match to TRBD1 covers 7 bases. The CDR3 loop spans 12 amino acids. J was trimmed by 3 bases and V by 4 bases; bases with no gene match: 1. Germline V gives CDR1 SQVTM, CDR2 ANQGSEA. CDR3 loop: CSVGDRTDTQYF. CDR3 nucleotide sequence: TGCAGCGTTGGGGACAGAACAGATACGCAGTATTTT.

The chain links TRBV29-1 to TRBJ2-3; 11 bases line up with TRBD2. Germline CDR1 is SQVTM and CDR2 is ANQGSEA. V shed 7 bases, J shed 4 bases, and the junction held 4 bases outside the gene matches. This CDR3 spans 13 amino acids. The CDR3 spells CSGTSGSADTQYF. The CDR3 DNA reads TGCAGCGGTACTAGCGGGAGCGCAGATACGCAGTATTTT.

This clonotype was found a few times. The chain combines TRBV5-1 with TRBJ2-3, with a weak D call TRBD2 (5 bases). The germline V gene encodes CDR1 SGHRS and CDR2 YFSETQ. This CDR3 spans 15 amino acids. V dropped 1 base and J dropped 1 base, with 10 bases sitting between them. The CDR3 sequence is CASSLTRAGTDTQYF. DNA of the CDR3: TGCGCCAGCAGCTTGACGAGGGCTGGCACAGATACGCAGTATTTT.

The V call is TRBV7-3, the J call TRBJ1-5; D is ambiguous. Germline loops: CDR1 SGHTA, CDR2 FQGTGA. This CDR3 contains 13 residues. V was shortened by 5 bases and J by 4 bases, with 9 bases between the two germline ends. The CDR3 is CASSVSGNQPQHF. DNA of the CDR3: TGTGCCAGCAGCGTAAGCGGGAATCAGCCCCAGCATTTT.

This clonotype was counted a few times. The rearrangement uses TRBV20-1 and TRBJ2-4, with D tentatively TRBD1 or TRBD2 (5 bases each). The germline V gene has CDR1 DFQATT and CDR2 SNEGSKA (reference sequence). The ends were cut back, 4 bases at V and 0 bases at J, with 16 bases in the middle. The CDR3 totals 16 residues. The CDR3 region has the DNA TGCAGTGCTAAAGGGGACGGATTTATAGCCAAAAACATTCAGTACTTC. Protein sequence: CSAKGDGFIAKNIQYF.

Many counts were recorded for this clonotype. This chain uses TRBV7-9 with TRBJ1-6, with D possibly matching TRBD1 (6 bases). Germline lookup yields CDR1 SEHNR and CDR2 FQNEAQ (reference sequence). The CDR3 sequence is 14 residues long. Trimming took 5 bases from V and 10 from J, leaving 15 bases between them. The CDR3 protein is CASSQTGSGSPLHF. CDR3 nucleotide sequence: TGTGCCAGCAGCCAGACAGGTTCCGGATCACCCCTCCACTTT.

This clonotype was seen a few times. The gene calls are TRBV28 and TRBJ1-1; no clear D gene. The V end was cut by 4 bases, the J end by 1 base, with 13 bases between. Germline lookup yields CDR1 MDHEN and CDR2 SYDVKM. The CDR3 is 15 residues long. CDR3 region: CASSSYIAGNTEAFF. As DNA, the CDR3 is TGTGCCAGCAGTTCCTACATTGCAGGGAACACTGAAGCTTTCTTT. Combining the CDR3 with reference TRBV28 and TRBJ1-1 gives the whole variable domain DVKVTQSSRYLVKRTGEKVFLECVQDMDHENMFWYRQDPGLGLRLIYFSYDVKMKEKGDIPEGYSVSREKKERFSLILESASTNQTSMYLCASSSYIAGNTEAFFGQGTRLTVV.

In DNA form, the CDR3 reads TGCGCCAGCAGCCAAACGGTGGGCTACGAGCAGTACTTC. Translation gives CASSQTVGYEQYF. The chain employs TRBV4-3 and TRBJ2-7, with unresolved D. Trimming took off 2 bases at V and 3 bases at J, with 8 bases between the two ends. CDR3 size: 13 residues. Germline values: CDR1 LGHNA, CDR2 YSLEER.

A single count supports this clonotype. The J gene is TRBJ2-1, the V gene TRBV29-1, with TRBD2 identical over 14 bases. Germline V gene data show CDR1 as SQVTM and CDR2 as ANQGSEA. The CDR3 runs to 15 residues. V lost 4 bases and J lost 7; bases outside the gene matches: 6. The CDR3 bases are TGCAGCGTTGGTGGGACTAGCGGGAGCGGTAATGAGCAGTTCTTC. As protein: CSVGGTSGSGNEQFF.

This clonotype came up many times. V gene TRBV28 combines with J gene TRBJ1-3, with 8 bases that match TRBD1. After removal of 8 bases from V and 0 bases from J, the junction contained 3 bases not matched to a gene. CDR1 and CDR2 (germline): MDHEN, SYDVKM. The CDR3 is 14 amino acids. The CDR3 bases are TGTGCCAGCCGTGGACAGGGCTCTGGAAACACCATATATTTT. It codes for CASRGQGSGNTIYF.

At least ten counts were recorded for this clonotype. The J gene is TRBJ2-1, the V gene TRBV12-3 or TRBV12-4, with unresolved D. Trimming removed 4 bases at V and 5 bases at J, with 12 bases between. The CDR3 covers 14 residues. The CDR3 DNA reads TGTGCCAGCAGTTCCGGTCAGGTCGACAATGAGCAGTTCTTC. Translating gives CASSSGQVDNEQFF.

This clonotype was detected ten times or more. The V gene is TRBV5-1, the J gene TRBJ2-7, with 7 bases fitting TRBD1. This CDR3 contains 16 residues. In germline, CDR1 is SGHRS, CDR2 YFSETQ. V was pared by 4 bases and J by 5 bases, with 15 bases of the junction left unmatched. The CDR3 nucleotides read TGCGCCAGCAGCACAACAGGGGACACCCTCGGGCACGAGCAGTACTTC. As protein: CASSTTGDTLGHEQYF.

This clonotype showed up many times. This chain joins TRBV29-1 and TRBJ1-1; D remains unclear. The CDR3 spans 12 residues. The ends were cut back, 4 bases at V and 9 bases at J, with 15 bases in the middle. Germline values: CDR1 SQVTM, CDR2 ANQGSEA. The DNA of the CDR3 is TGCAGCGTTGGACCACCGTCCCTTCAAGCTTTCTTT. Translated: CSVGPPSLQAFF. Supplemented by reference TRBV29-1 and TRBJ1-1, the full variable domain reads SAVISQKPSRDICQRGTSLTIQCQVDSQVTMMFWYRQQPGQSLTLIATANQGSEATYESGFVIDKFPISRPNLTFSTLTVSNMSPEDSSIYLCSVGPPSLQAFFGQGTRLTVV.

This clonotype was picked up many times. V is TRBV5-5 and J is TRBJ2-5, with a weak D call TRBD1 (5 bases). Germline CDR1 reads SGHKS; CDR2 reads YYEKEE (reference sequence). Trimming left V 2 bases short and J 2 bases short, with 10 bases between. The CDR3 has 14 residues. The CDR3 bases are TGTGCCAGCAGCTTTCAGGGTAGTCAAGAGACCCAGTACTTC. Protein sequence: CASSFQGSQETQYF.

The genes are TRBV7-9 and TRBJ2-1; 9 nucleotides match TRBD2. Germline lookup yields CDR1 SEHNR and CDR2 FQNEAQ (reference sequence). The V and J ends lost 4 bases and 4 bases, in that order; junction bases with no gene match: 11. This CDR3 is built from 17 residues. The CDR3 coding sequence is TGTGCCAGCAGCTCGGGCGGGCTAGCGGGGATTTACAATGAGCAGTTCTTC. Protein product: CASSSGGLAGIYNEQFF.

This clonotype showed up many times. The gene calls are TRBV18 and TRBJ1-3; D unclear. V was clipped by 0 bases and J by 5 bases, with 8 bases between them. The CDR3 covers 14 residues. The germline V gene encodes CDR1 KGHSH and CDR2 LQKENI. This CDR3 is CASSPPTNRNTIYF. The CDR3 nucleotides read TGTGCCAGCTCACCACCTACAAACAGAAACACCATATATTTT.

This clonotype was found a few times. The rearrangement links TRBV18 to TRBJ1-1; no definite D call. V was trimmed by 2 bases and J by 1 base, leaving 11 bases between them. This CDR3 contains 15 residues. Germline loops: CDR1 KGHSH, CDR2 LQKENI. The CDR3 here is CASSPEARSNTEAFF. The CDR3 DNA is TGTGCCAGCTCACCAGAGGCTCGGTCGAACACTGAAGCTTTCTTT.

This sequence joins TRBV20-1 and TRBJ2-7, with 7 nucleotides matching TRBD1. Germline-derived CDR1 and CDR2 are DFQATT and SNEGSKA (reference sequence). This CDR3 has 12 amino acids. The junction had 6 bases not matched to a gene; V was cut back by 5 bases and J by 5 bases. This CDR3 reads CSAGQDWNEQYF. The CDR3 DNA sequence: TGCAGTGCTGGACAGGACTGGAACGAGCAGTACTTC.